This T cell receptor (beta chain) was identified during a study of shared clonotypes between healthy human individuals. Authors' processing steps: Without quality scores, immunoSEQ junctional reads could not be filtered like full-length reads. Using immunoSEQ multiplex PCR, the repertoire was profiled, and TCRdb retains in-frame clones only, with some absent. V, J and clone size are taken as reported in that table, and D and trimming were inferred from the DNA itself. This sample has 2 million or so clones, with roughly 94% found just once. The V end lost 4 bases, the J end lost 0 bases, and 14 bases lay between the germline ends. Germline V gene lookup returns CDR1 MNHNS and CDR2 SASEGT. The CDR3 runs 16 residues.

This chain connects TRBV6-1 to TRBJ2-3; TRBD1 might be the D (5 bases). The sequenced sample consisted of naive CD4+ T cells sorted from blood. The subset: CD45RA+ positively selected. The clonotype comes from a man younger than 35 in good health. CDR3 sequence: CASSGTYTLSTDTQYF. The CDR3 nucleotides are TGTGCCAGCAGTGGGACATATACGTTAAGCACAGATACGCAGTATTTT.